The 15 T cell receptor beta chains given below trace back to one sample, sequenced in a study of cytomegalovirus exposure and HLA in healthy donors. Both 60 Vbeta primers and 13 Jbeta primers went into the PCR. Profiling relied on immunoSEQ multiplex PCR, and the TCRdb table lists in-frame clones only, not all of them. The repertoire holds about 30,000 clones, about 87% seen once, with approximately 3% in the top ten. Sequencing was done on a sample of PBMCs. The receptor set was obtained from a boy aged 5-17 years in good health and CMV-seronegative.

The chain joins TRBV5-1 to TRBJ1-2, with D perhaps matching TRBD1 (6 bases). The CDR3 sequence is 14 residues long. V was trimmed by 4 bases and J by 0 bases, leaving 10 bases between them. CDR1 and CDR2 (germline): SGHRS, YFSETQ. Written as DNA, the CDR3 is TGCGCCAGCAGCCACAGGGCTACTAACTATGGCTACACCTTC. Residues: CASSHRATNYGYTF.

This chain joins TRBV6-4 and TRBJ2-1; 12 nucleotides line up with TRBD2. The V and J ends lost 6 bases and 6 bases, in that order; junction bases with no gene match: 6. The CDR3 is 15 residues long. Per the germline V gene, CDR1 is MRHNA and CDR2 is SNTAGT. The CDR3 DNA reads as TGTGCCAGCAGCCGGGCTAGCGGGGGGGTCAATGAGCAGTTCTTC. This encodes CASSRASGGVNEQFF.

The chain combines TRBV27 with TRBJ1-5; D gene ambiguous. The CDR3 has 14 residues. Germline V CDR1 and CDR2: MNHEY, SMNVEV (reference sequence). Trimming removed 1 base at V and 3 bases at J, with 7 bases between. The CDR3, as DNA: TGTGCCAGCAGTTTATACAGTGCCAATCAGCCCCAGCATTTT. Translated, it gives CASSLYSANQPQHF.

This chain links TRBV7-8 with TRBJ2-7; tentatively, D is TRBD2 (5 bases). The CDR3 runs 15 residues. V was pared by 1 base and J by 2 bases, with 12 bases between. The V gene's germline CDR1 is SGHVS and CDR2 FQNEAQ. The CDR3 loop is CASSLGSGEPYEQYF. Written as DNA, the CDR3 is TGTGCCAGCAGCTTAGGTTCCGGGGAACCCTACGAGCAGTACTTC.

The chain recombines TRBV7-8 with TRBJ2-5; 14 nucleotides line up with TRBD2. Germline-derived CDR1 and CDR2 are SGHVS and FQNEAQ. J gave up 5 bases and V 1 base, and 9 bases lay outside the gene matches. The CDR3 extends over 18 amino acids. CDR3 loop: CASSLVVTSGGAVETQYF. The CDR3 nucleotides read TGTGCCAGCAGCTTAGTTGTGACTAGCGGGGGGGCCGTTGAGACCCAGTACTTC.

The chain links TRBV7-9 to TRBJ1-5, with a weak D call TRBD1 (6 bases). CDR1 and CDR2 (germline): SEHNR, FQNEAQ (reference sequence). V was pared by 7 bases and J by 3 bases, with 10 bases between. The CDR3 has 13 amino acids. The CDR3 nucleotides are TGTGCCAGCAACACAGGGTACAATCAGCCCCAGCATTTT. Protein product: CASNTGYNQPQHF.

This chain joins TRBV6-1 and TRBJ2-1; 9 bases agree with TRBD1. V lost 8 bases, J lost 10 bases, and 12 bases stayed unmatched. The CDR3 loop spans 14 amino acids. Germline V gene sequence: CDR1 MNHNS, CDR2 SASEGT. In DNA, the CDR3 is TGTGCCAGCTCTAAGGACAGGGGATGGGGCGAGCAGTTCTTC. Protein: CASSKDRGWGEQFF.

The chain combines TRBV6-6 with TRBJ1-2; TRBD1 might be the D (6 bases). The CDR3 has 14 residues. Germline assignment: CDR1 MNHNY and CDR2 SVGAGI (reference sequence). Trimming shortened V by 5 bases and J by 4 bases, and 14 bases separated the two germline ends. The DNA for the CDR3 is TGTGCCAGCAGTCCATCGGACAGTCCCTATGGCTACACCTTC. This translates into CASSPSDSPYGYTF.

The CDR3 DNA sequence: TGTGCCAGCAGCGGGGAAAAACTGTTTTTT. Translated: CASSGEKLFF. V usage is TRBV6-1 and J usage is TRBJ1-4; D not certain. The CDR3 runs to 10 residues. Trimming pared 6 bases from V and 8 bases from J, leaving 4 bases between. Germline CDR1 reads MNHNS; CDR2 reads SASEGT.

The rearrangement uses TRBV18 and TRBJ1-1; the D gene is possibly TRBD1 (5 bases). Germline CDR1 reads KGHSH; CDR2 reads LQKENI. The CDR3 covers 13 residues. Trimming pared 8 bases from V and 4 bases from J, leaving 14 bases between. CDR3 in amino acids: CASHQGSGTEAFF. CDR3 coding DNA: TGTGCCAGCCACCAGGGCTCGGGCACTGAAGCTTTCTTT.

This clone was recorded once. The chain joins TRBV4-2 to TRBJ2-5; 8 bases align to TRBD2. There are 16 residues in the CDR3. V shed 7 bases, J shed 2 bases, and the junction held 12 bases outside the gene matches. CDR1 and CDR2 (germline): LGHNA, YNFKEQ. CDR3 sequence reads: CASNQGSGENQETQYF. CDR3 coding DNA: TGTGCCAGCAACCAGGGTAGCGGGGAGAATCAAGAGACCCAGTACTTC.

The chain links TRBV30 to TRBJ1-3; D is possibly TRBD1 (5 bases). CDR3 length: 12 amino acids. The V and J ends lost 5 bases and 9 bases respectively, with 14 bases between them. Germline assignment: CDR1 GTSNPN and CDR2 SVGIG (reference sequence). The CDR3 coding sequence is TGTGCCTGGGCTCAGGGCCCCGGCACCATATATTTT. It codes for CAWAQGPGTIYF.

This clone was recorded a few times. This rearrangement joins TRBV21-1 to TRBJ2-1; TRBD2 is taken as the D call from the table, unchecked against the DNA. TRBV21-1 is a recognized pseudogene. CDR3 size: 17 residues. CDR3 sequence: CASSPRRVRGTYNEQFF. In nucleotides, the CDR3 is TGTGCCAGCAGCCCACGAAGAGTTCGGGGTACCTACAATGAGCAGTTCTTC.

The rearrangement joins TRBV6-4 to TRBJ2-3; D perhaps matches TRBD2 (7 bases). This CDR3 contains 15 residues. The germline V gene has CDR1 MRHNA and CDR2 SNTAGT. Trimming removed 3 bases from V and 0 bases from J, with 10 bases in between. CDR3 sequence (DNA): TGTGCCAGCAGTGAGGAGGGGGGGAGCACAGATACGCAGTATTTT. It codes for CASSEEGGSTDTQYF.

The V call is TRBV5-6, the J call TRBJ1-3; no definite D call. The CDR3 length is 14 residues. V lost 0 bases to trimming and J lost 3 bases, with 7 bases between them. Germline CDR1 is SGHDT and CDR2 is YYEEEE. The DNA for the CDR3 is TGTGCCAGCAGCTTGGGACATTTTGGAAACACCATATATTTT. As protein: CASSLGHFGNTIYF.